Sequencing of this T cell receptor (beta chain) was carried out in a study of CD8+CD57+ T cells in acquired aplastic anemia. About the research overall: The sorted CD4+ and CD8+ cells yielded an average around 3 ug of DNA. Study findings and constraints: Patients had twenty-nine CD8+ CDR3 sequences in common with controls (the shared set).

Germline assignment: CDR1 DFQATT and CDR2 SNEGSKA (reference sequence). The CDR3 has 12 residues. The V end was cut by 3 bases, the J end by 6 bases, with 11 bases between. This clonotype appeared a single time. Its antigen is still unknown. Flow cytometry had shown expanded CD8+CD57+ cells in the patients chosen for sequencing. Genomic DNA, the template, was used for profiling of the TCR beta VDJ and CDR3. TCRdb recomputed calls from the reads with MiXCR, one row per CDR3 protein. Here the sample spans 150,000 or so distinct CDR3 sequences, 40% to 55% being singletons. This chain joins TRBV20-1 and TRBJ1-2; the D gene is possibly TRBD1 (6 bases). The sequenced sample was sorted CD4+, CD8+, or CD8+CD57+ T cells (not recorded which) from PBMCs. The TCR comes from a human donor with aplastic anemia. This chain's CDR3 is CSASLSGDGYTF. The CDR3 nucleotides are TGCAGTGCTAGTTTGTCAGGGGATGGCTACACCTTC.